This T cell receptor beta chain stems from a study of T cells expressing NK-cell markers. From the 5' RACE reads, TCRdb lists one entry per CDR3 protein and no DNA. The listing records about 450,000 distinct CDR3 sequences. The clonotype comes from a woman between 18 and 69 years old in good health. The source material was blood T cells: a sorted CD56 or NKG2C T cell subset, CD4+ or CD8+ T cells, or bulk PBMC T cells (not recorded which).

CDR3 region: CASSVAASGGALDEQFF. The rearrangement uses TRBV9 and TRBJ2-1; TCRdb selects TRBD2, and the lack of DNA leaves this call unchecked. This CDR3 is built from 17 residues. The V gene's germline CDR1 is SGDLS and CDR2 YYNGEE.